A selection of T cell receptor beta chains follows, all from one sample in a study of T cell clonotyping in hematopoietic cell transplantation. Measured with immunoSEQ multiplex PCR; TCRdb has only the in-frame clones, and not every one. This table has more than 65,000 clones, over 90% appearing once. The sample was peripheral blood mononuclear cells. The receptors shown here come from a man aged 45-65 years in good health. Some clones in this sample may be carry-over from other donors' samples. Each CDR3 is given with its conserved first and last residue. Fields, in order: clone size, J gene, V gene, CDR3 protein. The listing skips clone size in some rows; elsewhere it reads once, few, many or a size class.

once | TRBJ2-3 | TRBV20-1 | CSERIADTQYF
. | TRBJ1-1 | TRBV7-2 | CASRRRQVEAFF
. | TRBJ1-2 | TRBV28 | CASSYKTRVSGGYTF
. | TRBJ1-2 | TRBV4-1 | CASSQDWSLGYTF
. | TRBJ2-5 | TRBV5-1 | CASRSGGAAQETQYF
. | TRBJ1-2 | TRBV30 | CAWSPHRGRYGYTF
. | TRBJ2-3 | TRBV11-2 | CASNRGVWTDTQYF
. | TRBJ1-5 | TRBV27 | CASSPPQGSHQPQHF
. | TRBJ1-5 | TRBV6-6 | CASMRGASDQPQHF
. | TRBJ2-7 | TRBV5-8 | CASSLGGGQVAYEQYF
. | TRBJ2-5 | TRBV19 | CASRAGGWETQYF
. | TRBJ2-7 | TRBV5-1 | CASSSGPYEQYF
. | TRBJ1-5 | TRBV6-5 | CASRGTGEGQPQHF
. | TRBJ1-3 | TRBV7-2 | CASSLAHGHSGNTIYF
. | TRBJ2-7 | TRBV7-2 | CASSSTGNLGEQYF
once | TRBJ2-7 | TRBV7-9 | CASSLSGTGPHEQYF
. | TRBJ1-4 | TRBV6-5 | CASSPQRGEKLFF
. | TRBJ2-1 | TRBV7-3 | CASTKGGSEGNEQFF
. | TRBJ2-5 | TRBV7-7 | CASSLEDSQETQYF
. | TRBJ1-1 | TRBV5-1 | CASSLIQGIYSEAFF
. | TRBJ2-5 | TRBV7-9 | CASSRDLQETQYF
. | TRBJ2-5 | TRBV5-6 | CASSSRQGAPVQETQYF
. | TRBJ1-1 | TRBV5-4 | CASSLGAGSRNTEAFF
once | TRBJ1-5 | TRBV6-6 | CASVRENTNQPQHF
. | TRBJ2-7 | TRBV6-5 | CASSYTTGGYEQYF
. | TRBJ2-4 | TRBV7-9 | CASSSFTGIAKNIQYF
. | TRBJ2-7 | TRBV19 | CASSSPHRTTGYEQYF
few | TRBJ1-2 | TRBV6-1 | CASITGDYGYTF
. | TRBJ1-5 | TRBV7-8 | CASSPIPTGGQPQHF
. | TRBJ2-3 | TRBV15 | CATSRGTSGLTDTQYF
. | TRBJ2-7 | TRBV2 | CASRTKTGGYEQYF
. | TRBJ1-5 | TRBV27 | CASSLSGRPPRYSNQPQHF